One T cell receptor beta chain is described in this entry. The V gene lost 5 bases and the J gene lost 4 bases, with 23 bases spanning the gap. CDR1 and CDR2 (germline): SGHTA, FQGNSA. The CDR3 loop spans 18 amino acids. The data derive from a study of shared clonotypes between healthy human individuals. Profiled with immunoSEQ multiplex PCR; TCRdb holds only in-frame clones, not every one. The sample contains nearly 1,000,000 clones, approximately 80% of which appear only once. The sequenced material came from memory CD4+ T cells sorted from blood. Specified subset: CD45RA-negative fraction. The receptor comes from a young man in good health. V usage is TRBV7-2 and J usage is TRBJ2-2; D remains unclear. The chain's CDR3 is CASSVRFATRESTGELFF. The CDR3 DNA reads TGTGCCAGCAGCGTACGATTCGCCACCAGAGAGAGCACCGGGGAGCTGTTTTTT.